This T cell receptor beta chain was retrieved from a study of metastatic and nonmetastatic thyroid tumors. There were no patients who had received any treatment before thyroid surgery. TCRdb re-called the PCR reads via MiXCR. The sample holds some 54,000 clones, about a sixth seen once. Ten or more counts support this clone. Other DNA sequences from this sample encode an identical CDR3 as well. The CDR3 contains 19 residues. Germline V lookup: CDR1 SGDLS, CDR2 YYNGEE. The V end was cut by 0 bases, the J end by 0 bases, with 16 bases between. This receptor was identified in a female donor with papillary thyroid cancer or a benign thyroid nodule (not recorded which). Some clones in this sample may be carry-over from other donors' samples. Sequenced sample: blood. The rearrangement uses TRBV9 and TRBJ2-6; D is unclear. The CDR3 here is CASSVGISGPGSGANVLTF. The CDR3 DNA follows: TGTGCCAGCAGCGTAGGTATCTCCGGCCCAGGCTCTGGGGCCAACGTCCTGACTTTC.